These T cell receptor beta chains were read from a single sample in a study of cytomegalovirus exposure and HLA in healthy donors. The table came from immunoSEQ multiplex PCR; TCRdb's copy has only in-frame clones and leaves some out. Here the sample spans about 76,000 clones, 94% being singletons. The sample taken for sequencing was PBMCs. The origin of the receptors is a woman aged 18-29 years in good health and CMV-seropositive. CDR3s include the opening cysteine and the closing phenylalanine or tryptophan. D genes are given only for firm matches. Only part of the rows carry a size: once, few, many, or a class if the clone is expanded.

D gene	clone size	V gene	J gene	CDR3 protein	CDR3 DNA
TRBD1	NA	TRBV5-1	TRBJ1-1	CASRHDRGGTEAFF	TGCGCCAGCAGACATGACAGGGGGGGCACTGAAGCTTTCTTT
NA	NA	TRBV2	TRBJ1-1	CASSHKTLPEAFF	TGTGCCAGCAGTCACAAGACACTCCCTGAAGCTTTCTTT
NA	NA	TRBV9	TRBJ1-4	CASSVPGEGEKLFF	TGTGCCAGCAGCGTACCGGGTGAAGGCGAAAAACTGTTTTTT
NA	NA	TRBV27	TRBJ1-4	CASLPFFPTNEKLFF	TGTGCCAGCCTACCATTTTTTCCAACTAATGAAAAACTGTTTTTT
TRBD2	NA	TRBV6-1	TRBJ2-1	CASRELAGGGNEQFF	TGTGCCAGCAGGGAACTAGCGGGAGGGGGGAATGAGCAGTTCTTC
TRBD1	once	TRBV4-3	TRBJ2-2	CASSQGGQGLVTGELFF	TGCGCCAGCAGCCAAGGGGGACAGGGGCTTGTTACCGGGGAGCTGTTTTTT
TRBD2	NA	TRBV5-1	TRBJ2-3	CASSLVTSGIPDTQYF	TGCGCCAGCAGCTTGGTAACTAGCGGCATCCCAGATACGCAGTATTTT
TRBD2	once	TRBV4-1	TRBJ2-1	CASSQGTSHYNEQFF	TGCGCCAGCAGCCAAGGGACTAGCCATTACAATGAGCAGTTCTTC
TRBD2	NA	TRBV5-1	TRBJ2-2	CASRLEGTNGELFF	TGCGCCAGCCGTCTTGAGGGGACTAACGGGGAGCTGTTTTTT
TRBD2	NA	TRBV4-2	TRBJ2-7	CASSQDLGSSGSYEQYF	TGTGCCAGCAGCCAAGATCTTGGGTCTAGCGGGAGTTACGAGCAGTACTTC
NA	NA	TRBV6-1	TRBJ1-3	CASSEGDRLAGNTIYF	TGTGCCAGCAGTGAAGGAGACAGGTTAGCTGGAAACACCATATATTTT
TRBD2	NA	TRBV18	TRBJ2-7	CASSPTSGGPYEQYF	TGTGCCAGCTCACCGACTAGCGGGGGCCCCTACGAGCAGTACTTC
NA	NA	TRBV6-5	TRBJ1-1	CASSYSNVLEAFF	TGTGCCAGCAGTTACTCGAACGTACTTGAAGCTTTCTTT
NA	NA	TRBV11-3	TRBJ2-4	CASATTLAKNIQYF	TGTGCCAGCGCGACGACTCTAGCCAAAAACATTCAGTACTTC
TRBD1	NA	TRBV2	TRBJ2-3	CASRDRGSLSTDTQYF	TGTGCCAGCAGAGACAGGGGATCCCTTAGCACAGATACGCAGTATTTT
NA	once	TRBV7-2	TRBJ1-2	CASSFATGAGYTF	TGTGCCAGCAGCTTCGCGACAGGCGCTGGCTACACCTTC
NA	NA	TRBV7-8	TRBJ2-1	CASSLLKGGGGGYNEQFF	TGTGCCAGCAGCTTACTGAAAGGAGGGGGAGGGGGCTACAATGAGCAGTTCTTC
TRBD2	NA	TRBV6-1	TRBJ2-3	CASSEISLAGVTDTQYF	TGTGCCAGCAGTGAAATATCACTAGCGGGAGTCACAGATACGCAGTATTTT
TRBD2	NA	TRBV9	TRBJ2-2	CASSRASGEFTGELFF	TGTGCCAGCAGCCGGGCTAGCGGGGAGTTCACCGGGGAGCTGTTTTTT
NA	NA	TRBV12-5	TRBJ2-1	CASALRGGHEQFF	TGTGCTAGTGCCCTAAGGGGGGGCCATGAGCAGTTCTTC
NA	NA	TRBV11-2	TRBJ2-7	CASSSSYEQYF	TGTGCCAGCAGTTCATCCTACGAGCAGTACTTC
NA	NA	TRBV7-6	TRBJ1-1	CASSMGHPGYTEAFF	TGTGCCAGCAGCATGGGACACCCAGGGTACACTGAAGCTTTCTTT
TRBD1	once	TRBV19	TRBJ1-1	CASRSPGQTPYEAFF	TGTGCCAGTAGATCCCCGGGACAGACCCCGTACGAAGCTTTCTTT
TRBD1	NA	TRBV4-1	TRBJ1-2	CASSPDRTGTNYGYTF	TGCGCCAGCAGCCCTGACCGGACAGGGACTAACTATGGCTACACCTTC
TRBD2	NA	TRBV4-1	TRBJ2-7	CASSQVPGGLYEQYF	TGCGCCAGCAGCCAAGTACCGGGGGGACTCTACGAGCAGTACTTC
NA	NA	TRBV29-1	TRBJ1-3	CSVEDQGGNTIYF	TGCAGCGTTGAAGATCAGGGTGGAAACACCATATATTTT
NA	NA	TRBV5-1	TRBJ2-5	CASSSILDSTYQETQYF	TGCGCCAGCAGCTCCATTTTAGACAGCACGTACCAAGAGACCCAGTACTTC
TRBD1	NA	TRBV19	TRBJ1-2	CASTDPGQGNDGYTF	TGTGCCAGTACCGATCCGGGACAGGGGAATGATGGCTACACCTTC
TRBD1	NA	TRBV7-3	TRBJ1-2	CASGDRDSGGYTF	TGTGCCAGCGGGGACAGGGATAGTGGGGGCTACACCTTC
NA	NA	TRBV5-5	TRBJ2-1	CASSLSRSSYNEQFF	TGTGCCAGCAGCTTGTCCCGGAGCTCCTACAATGAGCAGTTCTTC
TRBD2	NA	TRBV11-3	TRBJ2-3	CASSTRTSGGVTDTQYF	TGTGCCAGCAGCACTCGGACTAGCGGGGGGGTCACAGATACGCAGTATTTT
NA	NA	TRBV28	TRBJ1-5	CASSPGQRNQPQHF	TGTGCCAGCAGTCCCGGACAGCGCAATCAGCCCCAGCATTTT
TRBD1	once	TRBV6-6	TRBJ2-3	CASSSGTDETDTQYF	TGTGCCAGCAGTTCTGGGACAGATGAAACAGATACGCAGTATTTT
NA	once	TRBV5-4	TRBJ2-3	CASSLKTATTSTDTQYF	TGTGCCAGCAGCTTGAAAACGGCAACTACTAGCACAGATACGCAGTATTTT
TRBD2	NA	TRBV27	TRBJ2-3	CASSSGPGLAGADTQYF	TGTGCCAGCAGTTCCGGCCCGGGACTAGCGGGAGCGGATACGCAGTATTTT
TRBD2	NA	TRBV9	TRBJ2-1	CASSPRRDSGGPGNEQFF	TGTGCCAGCAGCCCCCGTCGGGATAGCGGGGGCCCCGGCAATGAGCAGTTCTTC
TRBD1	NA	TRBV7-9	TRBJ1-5	CASSRTGAQPQHF	TGTGCCAGCAGCCGAACAGGGGCTCAGCCCCAGCATTTT
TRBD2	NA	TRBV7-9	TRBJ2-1	CASSPTSGGEQFF	TGTGCCAGCAGCCCCACTAGCGGGGGGGAGCAGTTCTTC
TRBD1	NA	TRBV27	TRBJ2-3	CASSLAFPGTGATDTQYF	TGTGCCAGCAGTTTAGCCTTCCCCGGGACAGGAGCCACAGATACGCAGTATTTT
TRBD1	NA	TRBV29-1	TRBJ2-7	CSVQDRARYEQYF	TGCAGCGTACAGGACAGGGCCCGGTACGAGCAGTACTTC
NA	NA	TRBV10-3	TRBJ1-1	CAISAGEMNTEAFF	TGTGCCATCAGTGCGGGGGAGATGAACACTGAAGCTTTCTTT
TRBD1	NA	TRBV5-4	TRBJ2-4	CASSPDRVLAKNIQYF	TGTGCCAGCAGCCCGGACAGGGTGCTAGCCAAAAACATTCAGTACTTC
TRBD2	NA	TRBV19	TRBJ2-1	CASSIPTSGRIHEQFF	TGTGCCAGTAGTATCCCGACTAGCGGGAGAATCCATGAGCAGTTCTTC
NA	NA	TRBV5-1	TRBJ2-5	CASSLTAVGGETQYF	TGCGCCAGCAGCCTGACCGCAGTTGGGGGGGAGACCCAGTACTTC
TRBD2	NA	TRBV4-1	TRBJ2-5	CASSQTSGSFGETQYF	TGCGCCAGCAGCCAAACGAGCGGGAGCTTTGGAGAGACCCAGTACTTC
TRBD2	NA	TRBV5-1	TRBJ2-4	CASSLEAGGPFIQYF	TGCGCCAGCAGCTTGGAAGCGGGAGGGCCGTTCATTCAGTACTTC
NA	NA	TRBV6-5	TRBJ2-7	CASSYWGDSYEQYF	TGTGCCAGCAGTTACTGGGGGGACTCCTACGAGCAGTACTTC
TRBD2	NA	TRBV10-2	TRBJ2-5	CASSDIAGRQETQYF	TGCGCCAGCAGTGATATAGCGGGAAGACAAGAGACCCAGTACTTC
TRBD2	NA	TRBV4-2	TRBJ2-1	CASSRLAGVGSINEQFF	TGTGCCAGCAGTAGACTAGCGGGAGTTGGCTCAATCAATGAGCAGTTCTTC